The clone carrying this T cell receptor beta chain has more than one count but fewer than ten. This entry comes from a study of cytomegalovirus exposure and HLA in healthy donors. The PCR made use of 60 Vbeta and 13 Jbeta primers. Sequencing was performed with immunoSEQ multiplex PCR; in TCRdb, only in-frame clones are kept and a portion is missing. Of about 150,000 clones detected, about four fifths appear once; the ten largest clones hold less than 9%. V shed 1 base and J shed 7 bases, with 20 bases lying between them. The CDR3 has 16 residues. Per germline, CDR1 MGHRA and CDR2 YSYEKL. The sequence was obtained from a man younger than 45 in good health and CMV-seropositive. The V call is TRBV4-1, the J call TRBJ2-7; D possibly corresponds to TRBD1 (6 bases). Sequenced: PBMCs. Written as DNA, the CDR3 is TGCGCCAGCAGCCAAGTCAGCGCCGCAGGGGAGCGGGAGCAGTACTTC. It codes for CASSQVSAAGEREQYF.